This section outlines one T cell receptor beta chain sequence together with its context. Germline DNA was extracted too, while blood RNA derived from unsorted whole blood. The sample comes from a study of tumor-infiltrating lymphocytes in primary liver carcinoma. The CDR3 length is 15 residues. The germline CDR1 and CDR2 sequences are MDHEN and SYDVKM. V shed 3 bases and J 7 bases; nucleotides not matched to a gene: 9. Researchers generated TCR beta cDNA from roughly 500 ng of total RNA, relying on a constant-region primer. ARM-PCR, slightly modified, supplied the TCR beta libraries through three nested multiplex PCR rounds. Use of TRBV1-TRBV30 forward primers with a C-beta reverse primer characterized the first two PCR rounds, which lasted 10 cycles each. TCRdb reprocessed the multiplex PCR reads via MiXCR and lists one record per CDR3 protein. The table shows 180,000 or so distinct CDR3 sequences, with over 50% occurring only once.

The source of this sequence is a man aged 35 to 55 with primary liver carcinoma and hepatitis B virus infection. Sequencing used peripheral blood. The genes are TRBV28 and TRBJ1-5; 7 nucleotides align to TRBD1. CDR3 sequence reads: CASSFREGARQPQHF. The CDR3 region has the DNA TGTGCCAGCAGTTTCCGGGAGGGGGCCCGGCAGCCCCAGCATTTT.